Listed below are T cell receptor beta chains from one sample, sequenced in a study of T cell repertoires in cytomegalovirus infection. TCRdb called the reads again in MiXCR, with one record for every CDR3 protein. The sample contains around 530,000 distinct CDR3 sequences, 26% of which appear only once. The sample was PBMCs. These receptors were collected from a human donor in good health (CMV status not recorded). Some clones in this sample may be carry-over from other donors' samples. CDR3s include the opening cysteine and the closing phenylalanine or tryptophan. Each record gives: J gene, clone size, V gene, D gene, CDR3 DNA, CDR3 protein. D genes are given only for firm matches. Size tells how often a clone was seen (once, few, many) or the class of an expanded clone, and some rows leave it out.

TRBJ1-6,.,TRBV7-3,.,TGTGCCAGCAGCCCGTCGGACAGAAGTAATTCACCCCTCCACTTT,CASSPSDRSNSPLHF
TRBJ1-1,few,TRBV14,TRBD1,TGTGCCAGCAGCCAACCGGGACAGGGTAAATCTGAAGCTTTCTTT,CASSQPGQGKSEAFF
TRBJ2-1,few,TRBV13,TRBD2,TGTGCCAGCAGCGGCGGGACTAGCGGGACGAATGAGCAGTTCTTC,CASSGGTSGTNEQFF
TRBJ2-7,many,TRBV7-6,TRBD2,TGTGCCAGCAGCTTGGATACTAGCGGAAGTTCTTACGAGCAGTACTTC,CASSLDTSGSSYEQYF
TRBJ1-1,.,TRBV6-4,.,TGTGCCAGCAGGCCAGAATCGAGGAACACTGAAGCTTTCTTT,CASRPESRNTEAFF
TRBJ1-1,once,TRBV29-1,TRBD1,TGCAGCGTGAGTAACACAGGGGCCACTGAAGCTTTCTTT,CSVSNTGATEAFF
TRBJ2-5,many,TRBV7-2,TRBD2,TGTGCCAGCAGCGGACGACTAGCGGGAACCTTAAGAGATACCCAGTACTTC,CASSGRLAGTLRDTQYF
TRBJ1-1,few,TRBV12-3/TRBV12-4,.,TGTGCCAGCAGTTTAGTGGAGGGCTACACTGAAGCTTTCTTT,CASSLVEGYTEAFF
TRBJ1-2,.,TRBV15,.,TGTGCCACCAGCAGAGGTGGGACGGCCAAAACTATAGATGGCTACACCTTC,CATSRGGTAKTIDGYTF
TRBJ1-1,few,TRBV10-3,.,TGTGCCATCAGTACCGTCGGGGCTGAAGCTTTCTTT,CAISTVGAEAFF
TRBJ2-1,.,TRBV27,.,TGTGCCAGCAGTTTACGTGGAGGGCCCTACAATGAGCAGTTCTTC,CASSLRGGPYNEQFF
TRBJ2-1,.,TRBV11-3,TRBD2,TGTGCCAGCAGCCCACTAGCGGGCCTCTACAATGAGCAGTTCTTC,CASSPLAGLYNEQFF
TRBJ2-6,many,TRBV7-2,.,TGTGCCAGCACCAACTCTGGGGCCAACGTCCTGACTTTC,CASTNSGANVLTF
TRBJ2-3,few,TRBV7-4,TRBD2,TGTGCCAGCAGCCCCCCCACGGGAGGCGCCACAGATACGCAGTATTTT,CASSPPTGGATDTQYF
TRBJ2-2,.,TRBV12-3/TRBV12-4,.,TGTGCCAGCGGTCCGACAGGAGTGGGCACCGGGGAGCTGTTTTTT,CASGPTGVGTGELFF
TRBJ2-3,.,TRBV11-2,.,TGTGCCAGCAGCCCCCGACTAGTAGATACGCAGTATTTT,CASSPRLVDTQYF
TRBJ2-2,many,TRBV6-2/TRBV6-3,.,TGTGCCAGCAGTTACTTAAAAGTCACGGAGAACACCGGGGAGCTGTTTTTT,CASSYLKVTENTGELFF
TRBJ1-5,.,TRBV24-1,.,TGTGCCACCAGTGATTCGGTAAATCAGCCCCAGCATTTT,CATSDSVNQPQHF
TRBJ2-7,once,TRBV9,TRBD2,TGTGCCAGCAGCGTCCGGACTAGCGGGCTCGAGCAGTACTTC,CASSVRTSGLEQYF
TRBJ2-3,.,TRBV29-1,.,TGCAGCGTGGTGTTATTTGATTCTAGCACAGATACGCAGTATTTT,CSVVLFDSSTDTQYF
TRBJ2-4,many,TRBV7-2,.,TGTGCCAGCAGGGAGTTGTGGGCCAAAAACATTCAGTACTTC,CASRELWAKNIQYF
TRBJ2-5,few,TRBV27,.,TGTGCCAGCAGTACCCCTGGAGGCCCAGAGACCCAGTACTTC,CASSTPGGPETQYF
TRBJ2-1,few,TRBV10-3,.,TGTGCCATCAGACAGGTTGAGGAGCAGTTCTTC,CAIRQVEEQFF